This TCR beta chain was recovered during a study of neoadjuvant nivolumab and ipilimumab in lung cancer (dated by TCRdb to 2018 to 2020). With respect to the entire study: Nivolumab was administered intravenously at 3 mg/kg on days 1, 15 and 29, and in the combination arm ipilimumab 1 mg/kg was added on day 1 only. For each study arm, the primary endpoint of the trial was the rate of major pathologic response (MPR) in the intention-to-treat population. TCR repertoires in pretherapy (baseline) peripheral blood were compared with TCR repertoires in tumors resected at surgery after neoadjuvant immune checkpoint blockade. Matched pretherapy and resected tumor pairs were analyzed from seven patients, of whom four had been treated with nivolumab and three with nivolumab plus ipilimumab. In the trial, approximately 42 patients with operable NSCLC were treated, of whom some 23 were randomized to nivolumab monotherapy and around 20 to nivolumab plus ipilimumab.

Sample time point, as interpreted from the label and publication: at surgical resection after neoadjuvant nivolumab +/- ipilimumab. The samples were taken from NEOSTAR, a phase 2 randomized trial in operable NSCLC that tested neoadjuvant nivolumab or nivolumab plus ipilimumab, followed by surgery. The investigation overall reported the following: No significant correlation was found between TCR clonality and pathologic tumor regression, and only one major-pathologic-response sample was available for the clonality analysis. TCR richness and clonality were greater in resected tumors than in tumor-adjacent uninvolved lung, and increases were seen in more dual-therapy-treated tumors. Richness in tumors resected after neoadjuvant therapy showed a positive correlation with pretherapy blood TCR richness (Spearman R ~ 0.78). A small number of samples was subjected to TCR sequencing. From pretherapy to surgery, increases in tumor T-cell richness and clonality were observed in three of three dual-therapy tumors but in only two of four nivolumab-treated tumors.

A few counts support this clone. It lacks a known antigen. No much larger clone is present one base from it, and per-base qualities are unavailable. The library was made by the immunoSEQ multiplex PCR assay. As for the authors' bioinformatics: Repertoires were summarized by richness and clonality, and significantly expanded and contracted clones were identified between pre- and post-therapy samples. TCRdb retrieved this table from immuneACCESS and kept in-frame rearrangements only. Not all clones are present; in checked studies, unresolved V genes account for under half, and no reason is known for the remainder. The V and J calls and clone size are taken from that table; D and trimming were inferred from the DNA. The sample has some 29,000 clones on record, under 85% of them singletons. The ten largest clones add up to just over 5% of the sample. Here the sequenced sample was tumor tissue, taken after neoadjuvant nivolumab, alone or with ipilimumab, at or shortly before surgery. This clonotype was sampled from an adult with non-small cell lung cancer.

The CDR3 reads CASSSRQGAGNTEAFF. Read as DNA, the sequence is TGTGCCAGCAGCTCCCGACAGGGGGCTGGGAACACTGAAGCTTTCTTT. The sequence links TRBV7-2 to TRBJ1-1; 10 bases in the junction line up with TRBD1. The CDR3 measures 16 amino acids from cysteine to phenylalanine. The sequence is cut down to CDR3 DNA, 48 bases in frame from base 1. Trimming removed 4 bases from V and 1 base from J; the gene matches leave 6 bases unexplained. The germline V gene supplies CDR1 SGHTA and CDR2 FQGNSA.